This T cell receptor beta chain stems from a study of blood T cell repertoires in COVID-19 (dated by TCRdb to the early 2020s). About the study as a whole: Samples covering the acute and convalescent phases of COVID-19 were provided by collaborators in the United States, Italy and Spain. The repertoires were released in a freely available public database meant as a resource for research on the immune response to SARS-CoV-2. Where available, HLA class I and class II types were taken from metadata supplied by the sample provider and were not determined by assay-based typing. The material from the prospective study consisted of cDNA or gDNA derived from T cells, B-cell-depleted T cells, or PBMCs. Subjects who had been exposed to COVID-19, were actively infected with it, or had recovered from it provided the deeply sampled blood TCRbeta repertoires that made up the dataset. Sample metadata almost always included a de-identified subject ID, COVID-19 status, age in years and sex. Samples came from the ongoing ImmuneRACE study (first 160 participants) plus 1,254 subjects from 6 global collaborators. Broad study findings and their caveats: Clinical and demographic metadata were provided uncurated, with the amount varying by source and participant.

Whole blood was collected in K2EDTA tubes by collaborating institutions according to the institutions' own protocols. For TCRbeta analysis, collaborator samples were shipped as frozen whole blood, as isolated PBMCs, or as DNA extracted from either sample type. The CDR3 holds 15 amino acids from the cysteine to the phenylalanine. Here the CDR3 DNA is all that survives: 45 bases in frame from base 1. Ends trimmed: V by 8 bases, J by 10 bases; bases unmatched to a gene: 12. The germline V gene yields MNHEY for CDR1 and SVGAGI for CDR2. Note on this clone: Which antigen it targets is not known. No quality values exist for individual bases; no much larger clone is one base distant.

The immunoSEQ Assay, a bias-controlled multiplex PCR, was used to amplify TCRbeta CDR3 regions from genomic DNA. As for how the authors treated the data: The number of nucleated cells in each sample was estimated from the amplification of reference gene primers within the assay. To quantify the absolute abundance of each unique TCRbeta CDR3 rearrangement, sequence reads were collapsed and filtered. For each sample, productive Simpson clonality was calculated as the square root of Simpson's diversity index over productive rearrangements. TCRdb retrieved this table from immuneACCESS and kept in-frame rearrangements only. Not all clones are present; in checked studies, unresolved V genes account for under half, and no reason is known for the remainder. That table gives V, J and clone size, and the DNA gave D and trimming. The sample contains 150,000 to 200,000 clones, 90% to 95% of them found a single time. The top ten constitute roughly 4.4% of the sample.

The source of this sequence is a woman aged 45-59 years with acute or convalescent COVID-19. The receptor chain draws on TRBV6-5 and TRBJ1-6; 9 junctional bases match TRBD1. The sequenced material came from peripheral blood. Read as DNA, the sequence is TGTGCCAGCTCCACCGGGACAGGGAATGACTCACCCCTCCACTTT. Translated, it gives CASSTGTGNDSPLHF.